This T cell receptor (beta chain) was profiled in a study of blood T cell repertoires in COVID-19. At the level of the study: COVID-19 samples, acute and convalescent, were from the United States, Italy and Spain. T cells, B-cell-depleted T cells, or PBMCs provided the cDNA or gDNA that served as material.

Authors' analysis steps: The assay estimated nucleated cells by amplifying reference gene primers. Profiling relied on immunoSEQ multiplex PCR, and the TCRdb table lists in-frame clones only, not all of them. V, J and clone size are those of that table, while D and trimming were read from the DNA. This sample has approximately 410,000 clones, with about nine tenths found just once. This CDR3 spans 13 amino acids. CDR1 is SGHRS, CDR2 YFSETQ, per germline. The V and J ends lost 4 bases and 4 bases respectively, with 9 bases between them. The receptor was isolated from a young woman with active or convalescent COVID-19. Material: peripheral blood. The rearrangement links TRBV5-1 to TRBJ1-5; no definite D call. CDR3 nucleotide sequence: TGCGCCAGCAGCCCTAGCATAAATCAGCCCCAGCATTTT. This codes for CASSPSINQPQHF.